The 21 T cell receptor beta chains below all came from one sample that was sequenced in a study of blood T cell repertoires in COVID-19. The method was immunoSEQ multiplex PCR; TCRdb's version includes in-frame clones alone and lacks a portion of them. The sample comprises a few hundred thousand clones, approximately 80% of which are singletons, and 9.5% to 15% rests with the top ten. Sequenced: peripheral blood. The receptor set was obtained from a human donor in a cohort sampled during active COVID-19.

The chain carries TRBV7-9 and TRBJ1-1, with a possible D match to TRBD1 (6 bases). Deletions cut 5 bases from V and 1 base from J, with 11 bases between. CDR3 size: 14 residues. CDR1 and CDR2 from the germline V gene are SEHNR and FQNEAQ (reference sequence). CDR3 sequence: CASSPAGANTEAFF. The CDR3 coding sequence is TGTGCCAGCAGCCCCGCAGGGGCGAACACTGAAGCTTTCTTT.

This CDR3 is CAISPLGTPEENTGELFF. CDR3 sequence (DNA): TGTGCCATCAGCCCACTTGGGACTCCAGAAGAAAACACCGGGGAGCTGTTTTTT. The chain combines TRBV10-3 with TRBJ2-2, with D perhaps TRBD2 (6 bases). The CDR3 has 18 residues. CDR1 is ENHRY and CDR2 is SYGVKD in the germline V gene. The V gene lost 6 bases and the J gene lost 2 bases, with 22 bases spanning the gap.

The gene calls are TRBV27 and TRBJ1-5, with D hard to call. CDR3 length: 12 residues. Germline assignment: CDR1 MNHEY and CDR2 SMNVEV (reference sequence). The V end was cut by 6 bases, the J end by 4 bases, with 7 bases between. The CDR3 sequence: CASRRANQPQHF. CDR3 nucleotide sequence: TGTGCCAGCAGGCGAGCTAATCAGCCCCAGCATTTT.

The chain employs TRBV6-6 and TRBJ2-7; 9 nucleotides match TRBD1. The CDR3 is 15 amino acids. Trimming took 7 bases from V and 0 from J; bases not matched to a gene: 7. Germline assignment: CDR1 MNHNY and CDR2 SVGAGI (reference sequence). This chain's CDR3 is CASTGSGQGSYEQYF. The CDR3 nucleotides are TGTGCCAGCACGGGGTCGGGACAGGGCTCCTACGAGCAGTACTTC.

This clone appeared a few times. The chain joins TRBV6-1 to TRBJ1-5; TRBD1 might be the D (5 bases). V lost 0 bases and J 10 bases, leaving 19 bases between the germline ends. The germline gives CDR1 MNHNS, CDR2 SASEGT. The CDR3 has 16 amino acids. DNA for the CDR3: TGTGCCAGCAGTGAAGCGCTAAGTCAGGGAAAAGGTCCCCAGCATTTT. Amino acids: CASSEALSQGKGPQHF.

The chain is built from TRBV7-9 and TRBJ1-5; D not resolved. Trimming pared 5 bases from V and 6 bases from J, leaving 14 bases between. CDR3 length: 14 amino acids. Germline V gene sequence: CDR1 SEHNR, CDR2 FQNEAQ (reference sequence). The CDR3 region has the DNA TGTGCCAGCAGCCCGGGATCGGGTTCTCAGCCCCAGCATTTT. Amino acids: CASSPGSGSQPQHF.

This clone is a singleton in its sample. V is TRBV6-5 and J is TRBJ1-1; D possibly corresponds to TRBD1 (5 bases). V gave up 2 bases and J gave up 7 bases, with 17 bases separating them. Germline V gives CDR1 MNHEY, CDR2 SVGAGI. This CDR3 contains 15 residues. CDR3 nucleotide sequence: TGTGCCAGCAGTTACGTGGGGGGGGTCGGCGGTGAAGCTTTCTTT. Amino acids: CASSYVGGVGGEAFF.

V is TRBV28 and J is TRBJ1-2; no definite D call. Trimming removed 3 bases at V and 4 bases at J, with 18 bases between. This CDR3 is built from 16 residues. CDR1 and CDR2 from the germline V gene are MDHEN and SYDVKM. This CDR3 reads CASSFPTRQRLYGYTF. CDR3 DNA: TGTGCCAGCAGTTTCCCCACCAGGCAAAGGCTCTATGGCTACACCTTC.

This clone was detected only a few times. The J gene is TRBJ2-5, the V gene TRBV18, with TRBD2 identical over 10 bases. Germline lookup yields CDR1 KGHSH and CDR2 LQKENI. The V segment lost 0 bases and the J segment 6 bases; nucleotides outside the gene matches: 1. CDR3 length: 14 residues. CDR3 region: CASSPPTSGQTQYF. The CDR3 DNA reads as TGTGCCAGCTCACCACCGACTAGCGGGCAGACCCAGTACTTC. Drawing the rest from reference TRBV18 and TRBJ2-5, the complete variable domain is NAGVMQNPRHLVRRRGQEARLRCSPMKGHSHVYWYRQLPEEGLKFMVYLQKENIIDESGMPKERFSAEFPKEGPSILRIQQVVRGDSAAYFCASSPPTSGQTQYFGPGTRLLVL.

The genes are TRBV5-5 and TRBJ2-3; 8 positions agree with TRBD1. After removal of 4 bases from V and 5 bases from J, the junction contained 12 bases not matched to a gene. The CDR3 has 16 residues. Germline CDR1 SGHKS, CDR2 YYEKEE (reference sequence). The CDR3 region is CASSRYSDRVGDTQYF. In DNA form, the CDR3 reads TGTGCCAGCAGCCGATACTCGGACAGGGTCGGAGATACGCAGTATTTT.

The chain has TRBV18 and TRBJ1-5; D remains unclear. V was shortened by 3 bases and J by 0 bases, with 6 bases between the two germline ends. The CDR3 loop spans 14 amino acids. Germline values: CDR1 KGHSH, CDR2 LQKENI. CDR3 residues: CASSPLNSNQPQHF. For the CDR3, the DNA is TGTGCCAGCTCACCTCTTAATAGCAATCAGCCCCAGCATTTT. Together with reference TRBV18 and TRBJ1-5, the CDR3 gives the full variable domain: NAGVMQNPRHLVRRRGQEARLRCSPMKGHSHVYWYRQLPEEGLKFMVYLQKENIIDESGMPKERFSAEFPKEGPSILRIQQVVRGDSAAYFCASSPLNSNQPQHFGDGTRLSIL.

The chain recombines TRBV28 with TRBJ1-4, with 7 bases that match TRBD1. The CDR3 contains 13 residues. Unmatched junction bases numbered 7, after V lost 11 bases and J lost 4 bases. CDR1 and CDR2 (germline): MDHEN, SYDVKM. CDR3 in DNA: TGTGCCGCGACGGGACAGCGTAATGAAAAACTGTTTTTT. This encodes CAATGQRNEKLFF.

This clone was recorded once. The chain has TRBV28 and TRBJ2-7, with 16 bases that match TRBD2. Germline CDR1 is MDHEN and CDR2 is SYDVKM. The CDR3 is 16 residues long. J gave up 9 bases and V 5 bases, and 10 bases lay outside the gene matches. In DNA, the CDR3 is TGTGCCAGCAGTGACCCCTCCGGGACTAGCGGGAGGGGGCAGTACTTC. Translating gives CASSDPSGTSGRGQYF. Using reference TRBV28 and TRBJ2-7 for the parts outside the CDR3, the full variable domain is DVKVTQSSRYLVKRTGEKVFLECVQDMDHENMFWYRQDPGLGLRLIYFSYDVKMKEKGDIPEGYSVSREKKERFSLILESASTNQTSMYLCASSDPSGTSGRGQYFGPGTRLTVT.

V is TRBV27 and J is TRBJ2-1, with TRBD1 identical over 8 bases. The V and J ends lost 4 bases and 5 bases, in that order; junction bases with no gene match: 4. Germline values: CDR1 MNHEY, CDR2 SMNVEV (reference sequence). The CDR3 consists of 14 residues. Here the CDR3 reads CASSYQTGDNEQFF. CDR3 bases: TGTGCCAGCAGTTATCAGACAGGGGACAATGAGCAGTTCTTC.

This clone was counted only a few times. The chain joins TRBV7-2 to TRBJ2-3; 8 nucleotides match TRBD1. V shed 5 bases and J 4 bases; nucleotides not matched to a gene: 5. Germline CDR1 is SGHTA and CDR2 is FQGNSA. The CDR3 sequence is 14 residues long. CDR3 coding DNA: TGTGCCAGCAGCCCCGGACAGGGACCAGATACGCAGTATTTT. It specifies CASSPGQGPDTQYF.

This clone was picked up a small number of times. The V call is TRBV4-2, the J call TRBJ1-1, with a possible D match to TRBD1 (5 bases). V lost 3 bases, J lost 7 bases, and 21 bases lay in between. The CDR3 loop spans 16 amino acids. CDR1 is LGHNA, CDR2 YNFKEQ, per germline. CDR3 amino acids: CASSHAGPEVWVEAFF. In DNA form, the CDR3 reads TGTGCCAGCAGCCACGCGGGGCCCGAGGTTTGGGTTGAAGCTTTCTTT.

The V gene is TRBV7-8, the J gene TRBJ1-5, with D possibly matching TRBD1 (5 bases). V lost 4 bases and J 0 bases, leaving 13 bases between the germline ends. Germline CDR1 SGHVS, CDR2 FQNEAQ. The CDR3 spans 16 residues. The CDR3 reads CASSSPGLYSNQPQHF. CDR3 in DNA: TGTGCCAGCAGCTCCCCGGGACTCTATAGCAATCAGCCCCAGCATTTT.

This clone was observed once. The rearrangement links TRBV5-1 to TRBJ1-1; D call uncertain. CDR1 is SGHRS and CDR2 is YFSETQ in the germline V gene. Trimming took off 0 bases at V and 0 bases at J, with 6 bases between the two ends. The CDR3 is 14 residues long. The CDR3 DNA reads as TGCGCCAGCAGCTTGGGAGCGGTGAACACTGAAGCTTTCTTT. It encodes CASSLGAVNTEAFF. The complete variable domain, with remaining parts taken from reference TRBV5-1 and TRBJ1-1, reads KAGVTQTPRYLIKTRGQQVTLSCSPISGHRSVSWYQQTPGQGLQFLFEYFSETQRNKGNFPGRFSGRQFSNSRSEMNVSTLELGDSALYLCASSLGAVNTEAFFGQGTRLTVV.

The chain has TRBV19 and TRBJ2-2; D call uncertain. Germline V gene sequence: CDR1 LNHDA, CDR2 SQIVND (reference sequence). The CDR3 sequence is 14 residues long. V was clipped by 0 bases and J by 6 bases, with 8 bases between them. The CDR3 DNA sequence: TGTGCCAGTAGTATAGATCGAGTTTCCGGGGAGCTGTTTTTT. It specifies CASSIDRVSGELFF.

This chain joins TRBV4-2 and TRBJ1-3; D not resolved. The germline gives CDR1 LGHNA, CDR2 YNFKEQ. The germline V and J ends were trimmed by 0 bases and 0 bases, with 12 bases remaining between them. The CDR3 is made up of 17 amino acids. CDR3 protein: CASSQESASFSGNTIYF. The DNA for the CDR3 is TGTGCCAGCAGCCAAGAAAGTGCGTCGTTCTCTGGAAACACCATATATTTT.

The genes are TRBV6-2 or TRBV6-3 and TRBJ2-7; 9 nucleotides agree with TRBD2. The J segment lost 4 bases and the V segment lost 5 bases, leaving 6 bases of the junction unmatched. The germline gives CDR1 MNHEY, CDR2 SVGEGT. The CDR3 has 14 amino acids. The CDR3 DNA reads as TGTGCCAGCAGTAGGCTAGCGGGGTTTTACGAGCAGTACTTC. This codes for CASSRLAGFYEQYF.